The T cell receptor beta chain described here comes from a study of a mutant IDH1 vaccine in newly diagnosed glioma. The CDR3 consists of 14 residues. The V and J ends lost 8 bases and 1 base, in that order; junction bases with no gene match: 6. Looked up from germline, CDR1 is MNHEY and CDR2 is SVGAGI. About this clone itself: Its antigen is as yet unknown.

Time point: week 47, end of study. Each dose of the vaccine consisted of 300 ug of mutant IDH1 20-mer peptide, with topical imiquimod. Profiling relied on immunoSEQ multiplex PCR, and the TCRdb table lists in-frame clones only, not all of them. The sample records about 34,000 clones, around nine tenths being singletons. The clonotype comes from a woman in her twenties or thirties with glioma. The sample in question was PBMCs, obtained from a glioma patient whose treatment included an IDH1 peptide vaccine. The V gene is TRBV6-5, the J gene TRBJ2-7; 9 bases are a match to TRBD2. CDR3 sequence: CASAGGGPSYEQYF. The CDR3 region has the DNA TGTGCCAGCGCGGGAGGGGGCCCTTCCTACGAGCAGTACTTC.